There are many counts of the clone carrying this T cell receptor beta chain. Antigen specificity is unknown. Germline CDR1 is SGHTA and CDR2 is FQGNSA. The CDR3 covers 18 residues. V was clipped by 5 bases and J by 3 bases, with 25 bases between them. This specimen belongs to a study of T cell repertoires in cytomegalovirus infection. Study-wide results and caveats: CMV-specific HLA-C-restricted TCR beta clonotypes dominated the ex vivo response.

TCRdb re-called the reads through MiXCR, storing one row per CDR3 protein. The top ten hold 13% of the sample, which has more than 400,000 distinct CDR3 sequences, around 27% seen once. Sequencing input: PBMCs. The rearrangement links TRBV7-2 to TRBJ1-1, with a weak D call TRBD1 (6 bases). This sequence was found in a human donor in good health (CMV status not recorded). Some clones in this sample may be carry-over from other donors' samples. The CDR3 protein is CASSPGGLRWGADTEAFF. The CDR3 region has the DNA TGTGCCAGCAGCCCCGGCGGTTTGAGGTGGGGGGCCGACACTGAAGCTTTCTTT.